This entry concerns a single T cell receptor (beta chain). These data are taken from a study of cytomegalovirus exposure and HLA in healthy donors. Trimming removed 7 bases at V and 2 bases at J, with 8 bases between. CDR3 size: 12 residues. Looked up from germline, CDR1 is SNHLY and CDR2 is FYNNEI. Sequencing was performed with immunoSEQ multiplex PCR; in TCRdb, only in-frame clones are kept and a portion is missing. This table has 160,000 or so clones, approximately 90% appearing once. Sequenced input: PBMCs. The clonotype originates from a man aged 18 to 30 in good health and CMV-seronegative. This chain connects TRBV2 to TRBJ1-1; D may be TRBD1 (6 bases). This CDR3 reads CASTGDNTEAFF. CDR3 DNA: TGTGCCAGCACAGGGGACAACACTGAAGCTTTCTTT.